This T cell receptor (beta chain) was obtained from a study of T-cell memory formation after mild COVID-19. Study summary: There were largely donor-specific TCR clusters. Study-level findings and limits: Within pre-infection memory, some responding clones were found, suggesting cross-reactive memory joined. Day 37-peaking second-wave clones had unconfirmed SARS-CoV-2 specificity. Later expanders leaned CD4+, whereas day 15 to 85 contracting clones were balanced CD4/CD8.

V was pared by 5 bases and J by 0 bases, with 7 bases between. This CDR3 has 13 residues. Germline V gene data show CDR1 as SGHVS and CDR2 as FNYEAQ. TCRdb itself ran the 5' RACE reads through MiXCR, one entry per CDR3 protein. Counted here are 470,000 or so distinct CDR3 sequences, 20% occurring once; the ten biggest clones make up 7.5% to 10%. In this sample, this clonotype turned up a few times. Antigen: not known. This chain connects TRBV7-6 to TRBJ1-1; D is uncertain. The sequence was obtained from an adult woman who had mild COVID-19 (a few samples of this study predate the infection). Cell type and time point are not known. The sample comprised PBMCs or a T cell subset sorted from them (not recorded which). The CDR3 region has the DNA TGTGCCAGCAGCGCGCGGGTGAACACTGAAGCTTTCTTT. Translating it yields CASSARVNTEAFF.